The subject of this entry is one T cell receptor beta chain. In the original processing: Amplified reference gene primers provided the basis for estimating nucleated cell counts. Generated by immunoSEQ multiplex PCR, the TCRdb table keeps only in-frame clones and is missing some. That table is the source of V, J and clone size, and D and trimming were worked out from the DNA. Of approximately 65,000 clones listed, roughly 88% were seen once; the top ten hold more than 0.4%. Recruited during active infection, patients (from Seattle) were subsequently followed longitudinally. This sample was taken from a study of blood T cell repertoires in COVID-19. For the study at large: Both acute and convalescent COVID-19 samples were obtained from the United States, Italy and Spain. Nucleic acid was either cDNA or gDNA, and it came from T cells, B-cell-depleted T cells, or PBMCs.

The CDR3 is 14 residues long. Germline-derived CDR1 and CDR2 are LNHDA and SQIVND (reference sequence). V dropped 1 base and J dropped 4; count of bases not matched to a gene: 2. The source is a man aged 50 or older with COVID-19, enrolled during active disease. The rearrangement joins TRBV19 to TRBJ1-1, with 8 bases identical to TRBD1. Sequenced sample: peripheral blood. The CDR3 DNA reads TGTGCCAGTAGTATAGGGGACAGGCTCACTGAAGCTTTCTTT. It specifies CASSIGDRLTEAFF.